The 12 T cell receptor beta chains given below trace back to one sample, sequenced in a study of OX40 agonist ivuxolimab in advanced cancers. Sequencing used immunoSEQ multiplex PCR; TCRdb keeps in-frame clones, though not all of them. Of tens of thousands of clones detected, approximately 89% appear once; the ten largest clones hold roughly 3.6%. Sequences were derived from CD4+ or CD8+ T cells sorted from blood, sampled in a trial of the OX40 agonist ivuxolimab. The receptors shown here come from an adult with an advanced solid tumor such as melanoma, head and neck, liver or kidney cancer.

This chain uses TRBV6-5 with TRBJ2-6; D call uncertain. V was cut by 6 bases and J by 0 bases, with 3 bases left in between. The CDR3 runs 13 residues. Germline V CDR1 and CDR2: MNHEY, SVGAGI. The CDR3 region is CASRDSGANVLTF. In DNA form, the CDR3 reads TGTGCCAGCAGGGACTCTGGGGCCAACGTCCTGACTTTC.

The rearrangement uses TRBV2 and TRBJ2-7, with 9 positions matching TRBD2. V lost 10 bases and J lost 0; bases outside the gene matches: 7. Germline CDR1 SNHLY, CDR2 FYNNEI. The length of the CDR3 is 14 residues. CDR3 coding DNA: TGTGCCACCACTCAGCGGGGGGTCTCCTACGAGCAGTACTTC. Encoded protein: CATTQRGVSYEQYF.

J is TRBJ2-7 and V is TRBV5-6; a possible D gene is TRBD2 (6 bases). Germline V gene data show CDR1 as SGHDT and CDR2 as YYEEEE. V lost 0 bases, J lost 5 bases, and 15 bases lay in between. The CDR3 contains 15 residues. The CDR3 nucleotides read TGTGCCAGCAGCTTGGCGGGCAGGAGGGGTAACGAGCAGTACTTC. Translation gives CASSLAGRRGNEQYF.

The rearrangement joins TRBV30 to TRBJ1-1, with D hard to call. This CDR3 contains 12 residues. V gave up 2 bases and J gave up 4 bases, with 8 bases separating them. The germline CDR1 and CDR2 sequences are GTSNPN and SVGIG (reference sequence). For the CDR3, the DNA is TGTGCCTGGAGTCGAGTGGTCACTGAAGCTTTCTTT. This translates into CAWSRVVTEAFF.

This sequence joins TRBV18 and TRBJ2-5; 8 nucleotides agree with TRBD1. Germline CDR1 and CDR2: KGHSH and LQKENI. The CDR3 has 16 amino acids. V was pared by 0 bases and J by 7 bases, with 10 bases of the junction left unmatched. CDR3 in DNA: TGTGCCAGCTCACCACCCAACCGACAGGGGAAGGGGACCCAGTACTTC. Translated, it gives CASSPPNRQGKGTQYF. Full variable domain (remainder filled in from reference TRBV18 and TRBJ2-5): NAGVMQNPRHLVRRRGQEARLRCSPMKGHSHVYWYRQLPEEGLKFMVYLQKENIIDESGMPKERFSAEFPKEGPSILRIQQVVRGDSAAYFCASSPPNRQGKGTQYFGPGTRLLVL.

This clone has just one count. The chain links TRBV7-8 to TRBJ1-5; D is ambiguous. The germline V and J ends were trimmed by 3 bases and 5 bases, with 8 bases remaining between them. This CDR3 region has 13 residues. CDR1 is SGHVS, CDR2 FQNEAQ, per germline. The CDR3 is CASSLENYQPQHF. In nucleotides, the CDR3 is TGTGCCAGCAGCTTGGAAAACTATCAGCCCCAGCATTTT.

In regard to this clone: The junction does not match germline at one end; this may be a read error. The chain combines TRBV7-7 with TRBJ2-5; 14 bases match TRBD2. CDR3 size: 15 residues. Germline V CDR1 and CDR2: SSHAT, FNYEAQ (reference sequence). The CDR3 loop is CASSPGTSGRETQYF. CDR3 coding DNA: TGTGCTAGCAGCCCCGGGACTAGCGGGAGAGAGACCCAGTACTTC.

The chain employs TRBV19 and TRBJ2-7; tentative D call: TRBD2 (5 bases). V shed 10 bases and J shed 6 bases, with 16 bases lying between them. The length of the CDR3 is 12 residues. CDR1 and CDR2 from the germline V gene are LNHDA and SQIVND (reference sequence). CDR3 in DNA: TGTGCCACCCAAAAAGAGGCGGGCGAGCAGTACTTC. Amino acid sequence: CATQKEAGEQYF.

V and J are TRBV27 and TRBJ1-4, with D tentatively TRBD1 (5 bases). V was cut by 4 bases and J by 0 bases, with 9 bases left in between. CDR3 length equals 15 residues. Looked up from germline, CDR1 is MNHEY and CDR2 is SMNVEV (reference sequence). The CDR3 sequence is CASSSRQPTNEKLFF. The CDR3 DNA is TGTGCCAGCAGTTCCCGACAGCCAACTAATGAAAAACTGTTTTTT.

CDR3 residues: CAISEEGRGADTQYF. The DNA of the CDR3 is TGTGCCATCAGTGAGGAAGGCAGGGGGGCAGATACGCAGTATTTT. The chain is built from TRBV10-3 and TRBJ2-3, with D tentatively TRBD1 (7 bases). There are 15 residues in the CDR3. Germline assignment: CDR1 ENHRY and CDR2 SYGVKD. V gave up 2 bases and J gave up 4 bases, with 13 bases separating them.

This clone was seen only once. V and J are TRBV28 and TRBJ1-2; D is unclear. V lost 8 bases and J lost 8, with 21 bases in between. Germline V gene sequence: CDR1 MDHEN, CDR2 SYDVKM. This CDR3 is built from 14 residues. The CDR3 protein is CASGEMRGLGGYTF. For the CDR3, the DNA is TGTGCCAGCGGGGAGATGCGGGGTTTGGGCGGCTACACCTTC.

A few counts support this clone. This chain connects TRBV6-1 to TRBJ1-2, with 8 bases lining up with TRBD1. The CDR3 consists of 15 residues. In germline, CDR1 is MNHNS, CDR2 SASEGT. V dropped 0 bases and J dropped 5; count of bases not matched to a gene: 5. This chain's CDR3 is CASSEAGQGRYGYTF. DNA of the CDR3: TGTGCCAGCAGTGAAGCCGGACAGGGACGATATGGCTACACCTTC.